A single TCR beta chain is shown here with its context. Its specific antigen is unknown. No base qualities exist here, and no much larger clone lies one base off it. The CDR3 regions of human TCRbeta chains were subjected to immunosequencing. In the authors' own workflow: Repertoire TCRs were checked for matches against a reference library of SARS-CoV-2-specific TCRs that had been generated using the MIRA antigen-specificity platform. Breadth was defined as the fraction of unique TCRs that were SARS-CoV-2-associated. Depth was defined as the fraction of total T cells that were SARS-CoV-2-associated. Using the MIRA data, each spike-specific TCR was assigned both to the spike region to which the TCR was reactive and to a CD4 or CD8 class. Log10-transformed breadth and depth values were compared by one-way ANOVA with Sidak's multiple comparisons tests. TCRdb holds this immuneACCESS table with in-frame rearrangements only. Some clones are missing; in checked studies, unresolved V genes explain under half, and the rest has no known cause. From that table come the V and J calls and clone size; the DNA was used to work out D and trimming. The sample table records 150,000 to 180,000 clones; about 88% of these occur just once. The top ten hold approximately 3.1% of the sample.

This specimen's time point label, per the study, means: baseline before first vaccination. Samples from vaccinated people were obtained from the UK trials COV001 and COV002, which included a single-blind randomized controlled phase 2/3 trial of AZD1222 (ChAdOx1 nCoV-19) in healthy adults. Trial participant PBMC samples were collected at day 0 and day 28 after the second dose for TCRbeta chain sequencing. The source of the sample is a study of T cell responses to AZD1222 COVID-19 vaccine (dated by TCRdb to the early 2020s). In terms of the full investigation: AZD1222 recipients given second doses at about 4 weeks or at about 12 weeks were pooled, since spike-specific TCR depth and breadth were not found to differ between the two schedules. A total of about 240 trial participants underwent TCR sequencing, of whom some 210 received two doses of AZD1222 and about 26 received two doses of the MenACWY control vaccine. Trial participants were enrolled by age into subgroups of 18-55, 56-69 and 70-plus years, and about 150, 27 and 61 TCR-sequenced participants, respectively, were included in these subgroups. Study-wide conclusions, independent of this receptor: The 56-69-year group was small, and its depth increase did not reach significance, likely because of low power. No day 14 peak-response samples were available, so repertoires were characterized only after the peak T cell response. After two AZD1222 doses, spike-specific TCR breadth and depth were significantly higher than at day 0 and than in MenACWY recipients. Vaccine-associated CD4 TCRs spanned the whole spike protein, with dominant responses in regions 160-218 and 743-854. Epitopes outside the regions mutated in the B.1.351 and B.1.1.7 variants were reportedly recognized by nearly half of the unique spike-specific TCRs. Conclusions about previously exposed vaccinees are limited because only five to seven AZD1222 recipients were SARS-CoV-2 seropositive at baseline. Participants were mostly white British and included more females than males, and it was suggested by the authors that clonal diversity may have been underestimated.

From the cysteine through the phenylalanine, the CDR3 covers 14 amino acids. Of all the DNA, just the CDR3 is kept, 42 bases in frame from base 1. Per the germline V gene, KGHSH is the CDR1 and LQKENI is the CDR2. Deletion took 0 bases off V and 4 bases off J, with a span of 10 bases between the germline ends. The clonotype was recovered from an adult in good health. The input for sequencing was peripheral blood, taken on day 0 of AZD1222 vaccination. The chain is assembled from TRBV18 and TRBJ2-7; TRBD1 is a weak D gene call, 6 bases matching. The CDR3 amino acid sequence is: CASSPPEGGYEQYF. The DNA sequence reads TGTGCCAGCTCACCACCCGAAGGGGGTTACGAGCAGTACTTC.